These 10 T cell receptor beta chains were sequenced from one sample in a study of Graves' ophthalmopathy and Graves' hyperthyroidism. RNA transcripts provided the template for amplifying TCR beta CDR3 regions. First-round RT-PCR employed HTBI primers, with a second-round multiplex PCR after it. TCRdb recomputed calls from the multiplex PCR reads with MiXCR, one row per CDR3 protein. Counted here are around 470,000 distinct CDR3 sequences, approximately 15% occurring once; the ten biggest clones make up over 7.5%. Sequenced input: blood. The receptors originated from a woman in her twenties or thirties with Graves' ophthalmopathy.

The table lists this clonotype with many counts. This rearrangement joins TRBV5-4 to TRBJ1-1; D possibly corresponds to TRBD1 (5 bases). The V end was cut by 0 bases, the J end by 1 base, with 19 bases between. Germline V gene lookup returns CDR1 SGHNT and CDR2 YYREEE (reference sequence). The CDR3 contains 18 residues. Here the CDR3 reads CASSLALGVQNRNTEAFF. For the CDR3, the DNA is TGTGCCAGCAGCTTGGCCCTAGGGGTACAGAACCGGAACACTGAAGCTTTCTTT.

This clonotype occurred many times. The chain carries TRBV7-2 and TRBJ2-2; the D gene could be TRBD1 or TRBD2 (5 bases each). V shed 2 bases and J shed 5 bases, with 15 bases lying between them. Germline CDR1 reads SGHTA; CDR2 reads FQGNSA. CDR3 length: 16 residues. CDR3 sequence (DNA): TGTGCCAGCAGCTTACGGGCGAGGGACGGAACCGGGGAGCTGTTTTTT. Its protein product is CASSLRARDGTGELFF.

In this sample, this clonotype turned up many times. The chain uses TRBV6-1 and TRBJ1-1, with unresolved D. Per germline, CDR1 MNHNS and CDR2 SASEGT. Trimming removed 6 bases at V and 0 bases at J, with 11 bases between. This CDR3 contains 14 residues. This chain's CDR3 is CASSRRAMNTEAFF. The CDR3 region has the DNA TGTGCCAGCAGCAGGAGGGCGATGAACACTGAAGCTTTCTTT.

Ten or more counts support this clonotype. V is TRBV6-2 or TRBV6-3 and J is TRBJ2-7; 7 bases fit TRBD2. Trimming at V came to 2 bases and at J to 0 bases, leaving 1 base not matched to a gene. CDR3 length: 14 residues. The germline CDR1 and CDR2 sequences are MNHEY and SVGEGT. The CDR3 coding sequence is TGTGCCAGCAGTTACGGCGGGGGCTCCTACGAGCAGTACTTC. Protein: CASSYGGGSYEQYF.

This chain uses TRBV11-2 with TRBJ1-1, with 7 bases identical to TRBD1. Germline lookup yields CDR1 SGHAT and CDR2 FQNNGV. The CDR3 loop spans 14 amino acids. The junction had 3 bases not matched to a gene; V was cut back by 5 bases and J by 0 bases. The CDR3 DNA sequence: TGTGCCAGCAGCAAGGGACAGATGAACACTGAAGCTTTCTTT. The encoded protein is CASSKGQMNTEAFF. Together with reference TRBV11-2 and TRBJ1-1, the CDR3 gives the full variable domain: EAGVAQSPRYKIIEKRQSVAFWCNPISGHATLYWYQQILGQGPKLLIQFQNNGVVDDSQLPKDRFSAERLKGVDSTLKIQPAKLEDSAVYLCASSKGQMNTEAFFGQGTRLTVV.

The chain carries TRBV7-6 and TRBJ2-5; D is unresolved. Germline V gene lookup returns CDR1 SGHVS and CDR2 FNYEAQ. Trimming took 0 bases from V and 4 from J, leaving 12 bases between them. The CDR3 is 15 residues long. The CDR3 loop is CASSLATIPPETQYF. The CDR3 DNA sequence: TGTGCCAGCAGCTTAGCGACGATCCCCCCAGAGACCCAGTACTTC.

This clonotype was seen at least ten times. V usage is TRBV27 and J usage is TRBJ1-5; a possible D gene is TRBD1 (6 bases). CDR3 length: 15 residues. Trimming left V 2 bases short and J 6 bases short, with 14 bases between. Germline V gives CDR1 MNHEY, CDR2 SMNVEV (reference sequence). This CDR3 reads CASSLSGGEVQPQHF. The CDR3 DNA sequence: TGTGCCAGCAGTTTAAGTGGGGGCGAGGTTCAGCCCCAGCATTTT.

This clonotype was detected ten times or more. The chain recombines TRBV30 with TRBJ2-5; 8 bases line up with TRBD2. This CDR3 spans 11 amino acids. V lost 8 bases to trimming and J lost 3 bases; unmatched junction nucleotides: 2. Germline CDR1 GTSNPN, CDR2 SVGIG (reference sequence). CDR3 residues: CALSGKETQYF. CDR3 sequence (DNA): TGTGCCCTTAGCGGGAAAGAGACCCAGTACTTC.

This rearrangement joins TRBV6-5 to TRBJ1-2, with no clear D. Trimming pared 3 bases from V and 2 bases from J, leaving 13 bases between. Germline V gene sequence: CDR1 MNHEY, CDR2 SVGAGI. The CDR3 has 15 residues. This CDR3 reads CASSYNGPLNYGYTF. The CDR3, as DNA: TGTGCCAGCAGTTATAACGGACCGCTCAACTATGGCTACACCTTC.

The rearrangement uses TRBV12-3 or TRBV12-4 and TRBJ1-6; D might be TRBD1 (6 bases). The CDR3 extends over 15 amino acids. Trimming shortened V by 1 base and J by 6 bases, and 10 bases separated the two germline ends. CDR3 in amino acids: CASSLGRGGNSPLHF. CDR3 sequence (DNA): TGTGCCAGCAGTTTAGGTAGAGGGGGTAATTCACCCCTCCACTTT.